These T cell receptor beta chains were read from a single sample in a study of cytomegalovirus exposure and HLA in healthy donors. The protocol was immunoSEQ multiplex PCR, while the TCRdb copy is restricted to in-frame clones and leaves out a portion. Of around 170,000 clones in the sample, around three quarters were seen once. The sample was PBMCs. Receptor source: a young woman in good health and CMV-seronegative. Both conserved end residues are part of each CDR3. The order of the fields is J gene, clone size, V gene, CDR3 length, D gene, CDR3 protein, CDR3 DNA. The D gene is left open where the match is weak. The size entry is marked missing in some rows and otherwise reads once, few, many or a size class.

J: TRBJ1-6; size: NA; V: TRBV25-1; length: 14; D: NA; CDR3: CASSEFQRNSPLHF; DNA: TGTGCCAGCAGTGAATTCCAGAGGAATTCACCCCTCCACTTT
J: TRBJ2-7; size: NA; V: TRBV10-2; length: 15; D: NA; CDR3: CASSVIPASSYEQYF; DNA: TGCGCCAGCAGTGTAATCCCAGCTAGCTCCTACGAGCAGTACTTC
J: TRBJ1-4; size: NA; V: TRBV4-1; length: 13; D: NA; CDR3: CASSDRGDEKLFF; DNA: TGCGCCAGCAGCGACCGGGGTGATGAAAAACTGTTTTTT
J: TRBJ2-7; size: NA; V: TRBV27; length: 15; D: TRBD2; CDR3: CASSFGGAGYYEQYF; DNA: TGTGCCAGCAGCTTCGGGGGAGCGGGGTACTACGAGCAGTACTTC
J: TRBJ1-3; size: NA; V: TRBV30; length: 15; D: TRBD1; CDR3: CAWSVQGAPGNTIYF; DNA: TGTGCCTGGAGTGTACAGGGGGCTCCTGGAAACACCATATATTTT
J: TRBJ1-1; size: NA; V: TRBV7-8; length: 16; D: NA; CDR3: CASSLGQTLRNTEAFF; DNA: TGTGCCAGCAGCTTAGGACAGACCCTTAGGAACACTGAAGCTTTCTTT
J: TRBJ2-7; size: NA; V: TRBV9; length: 14; D: TRBD1; CDR3: CASSIGTEPYEQYF; DNA: TGTGCCAGCAGCATAGGGACAGAGCCCTACGAGCAGTACTTC
J: TRBJ1-4; size: NA; V: TRBV19; length: 16; D: NA; CDR3: CASSIWQGSANEKLFF; DNA: TGTGCCAGTAGTATTTGGCAGGGGTCAGCTAATGAAAAACTGTTTTTT
J: TRBJ2-1; size: few; V: TRBV5-1; length: 14; D: TRBD1; CDR3: CASSRDRGYNEQFF; DNA: TGCGCCAGCAGCCGGGACAGGGGTTACAATGAGCAGTTCTTC
J: TRBJ2-3; size: NA; V: TRBV19; length: 14; D: NA; CDR3: CASSIPGSTDTQYF; DNA: TGTGCCAGTAGTATTCCAGGGTCCACAGATACGCAGTATTTT
J: TRBJ1-2; size: NA; V: TRBV6-6; length: 16; D: TRBD1; CDR3: CASSYPPLDREAGYTF; DNA: TGTGCCAGCAGTTACCCGCCCCTGGACAGGGAGGCCGGCTACACCTTC
J: TRBJ1-5; size: NA; V: TRBV6-5; length: 15; D: NA; CDR3: CASSRRGLGNQPQHF; DNA: TGTGCCAGCAGTCGCAGGGGTCTCGGCAATCAGCCCCAGCATTTT
J: TRBJ2-3; size: NA; V: TRBV6-7; length: 15; D: TRBD1; CDR3: CASSFGQGASDTQYF; DNA: TGTGCCAGCAGTTTTGGACAGGGGGCATCAGATACGCAGTATTTT
J: TRBJ2-2; size: NA; V: TRBV5-8; length: 14; D: NA; CDR3: CASSLNRNTGELFF; DNA: TGTGCCAGCAGCTTGAACAGGAACACCGGGGAGCTGTTTTTT
J: TRBJ2-1; size: NA; V: TRBV6-5; length: 16; D: TRBD2; CDR3: CASSYSPSGEENEQFF; DNA: TGTGCCAGCAGTTACTCGCCTAGCGGGGAAGAAAATGAGCAGTTCTTC